Listed here are 11 T cell receptor beta chains from one sample, sequenced in a study of OX40 agonist ivuxolimab in advanced cancers. Some clones are missing from TCRdb's copy, which holds only in-frame ones; the method was immunoSEQ multiplex PCR. The repertoire holds tens of thousands of clones, with 89% as singletons. This specimen consisted of CD4+ or CD8+ T cells sorted from blood, obtained in a trial of the OX40 agonist ivuxolimab. The receptors originated from an adult with an advanced solid tumor such as melanoma, head and neck, liver or kidney cancer.

J is TRBJ1-2 and V is TRBV5-5; no clear D gene. The CDR3 covers 13 residues. CDR1 and CDR2 (germline): SGHKS, YYEKEE (reference sequence). The V end lost 2 bases, the J end lost 1 base, and 6 bases lay between the germline ends. CDR3 sequence: CASSFPSNYGYTF. The DNA of the CDR3 is TGTGCCAGCAGCTTCCCAAGTAACTATGGCTACACCTTC.

CDR3 amino acids: CASYRRSGTGDNEQFF. The CDR3 bases are TGCGCCAGCTACCGAAGATCCGGGACAGGGGACAATGAGCAGTTCTTC. The gene calls are TRBV5-1 and TRBJ2-1; 10 bases match TRBD1. The V segment lost 7 bases and the J segment 5 bases; nucleotides outside the gene matches: 12. CDR3 length: 16 residues. CDR1 is SGHRS and CDR2 is YFSETQ in the germline V gene.

The chain employs TRBV9 and TRBJ2-2; the D is unclear. The CDR3 is 13 residues long. Germline V CDR1 and CDR2: SGDLS, YYNGEE. The germline V and J ends were trimmed by 3 bases and 6 bases, with 9 bases remaining between them. The CDR3 DNA follows: TGTGCCAGCAGCGCCCAACCGGCCGGGGAGCTGTTTTTT. Amino acid sequence: CASSAQPAGELFF.

The chain links TRBV27 to TRBJ2-7; D not resolved. V was clipped by 2 bases and J by 3 bases, with 14 bases between them. This CDR3 region has 15 residues. Germline lookup yields CDR1 MNHEY and CDR2 SMNVEV (reference sequence). CDR3 nucleotides: TGTGCCAGCAGTTTAGGCTGGCCTCGTGACTACGAGCAGTACTTC. Amino acids: CASSLGWPRDYEQYF.

This chain joins TRBV7-2 and TRBJ2-4; D unresolved. The germline V gene has CDR1 SGHTA and CDR2 FQGNSA. CDR3 length: 16 amino acids. Trimming stripped 5 bases from V and 0 bases from J, with 14 bases between. Here the CDR3 reads CASSQTKQQAKNIQYF. The CDR3, as DNA: TGTGCCAGCAGCCAAACCAAGCAGCAAGCCAAAAACATTCAGTACTTC.

This rearrangement joins TRBV28 to TRBJ1-6; D may be TRBD1 (5 bases). CDR3 length: 11 residues. Per the germline V gene, CDR1 is MDHEN and CDR2 is SYDVKM. V shed 6 bases and J shed 18 bases, with 15 bases lying between them. The CDR3 DNA is TGTGCCAGCAGCCGCCGGCGGGGGACCCACTTT. This sequence encodes CASSRRRGTHF.

The chain couples TRBV7-2 to TRBJ2-5, with 13 bases matching TRBD2. Germline lookup yields CDR1 SGHTA and CDR2 FQGNSA. With 3 bases clipped from V and 1 base from J, the junction kept 2 bases outside the gene matches. CDR3 length: 16 residues. The CDR3 is CASSFGTSGVQETQYF. DNA of the CDR3: TGTGCCAGCAGCTTCGGGACTAGCGGGGTCCAAGAGACCCAGTACTTC.

This rearrangement joins TRBV19 to TRBJ1-6; D perhaps matches TRBD1 (5 bases). The CDR3 totals 17 residues. Germline values: CDR1 LNHDA, CDR2 SQIVND (reference sequence). The V and J ends lost 7 bases and 3 bases respectively, with 19 bases between them. The CDR3 region is CASTPGRTSFYNSPLHF. CDR3 nucleotides: TGTGCCAGTACTCCGGGACGGACTTCCTTCTATAATTCACCCCTCCACTTT.

The rearrangement uses TRBV7-3 and TRBJ2-2, with D unclear. The CDR3 extends over 15 amino acids. Trimming pared 5 bases from V and 6 bases from J, leaving 16 bases between. Germline CDR1 SGHTA, CDR2 FQGTGA. CDR3 residues: CASSRSGAFAGELFF. CDR3 bases: TGTGCCAGCAGCCGTAGTGGAGCCTTTGCCGGGGAGCTGTTTTTT.

The chain joins TRBV2 to TRBJ1-1, with 7 bases fitting TRBD1. The CDR3 totals 13 residues. V gave up 7 bases and J gave up 5 bases; unmatched junction bases: 7. Germline V CDR1 and CDR2: SNHLY, FYNNEI. This chain's CDR3 is CASTQGVRTEAFF. CDR3 coding DNA: TGTGCCAGCACCCAGGGGGTTCGAACTGAAGCTTTCTTT.

J is TRBJ1-1 and V is TRBV11-2; D is undetermined. V lost 3 bases and J 0 bases, leaving 8 bases between the germline ends. The CDR3 has 14 amino acids. Looked up from germline, CDR1 is SGHAT and CDR2 is FQNNGV. CDR3 nucleotide sequence: TGTGCCAGCAGCTTGCGGGCCCTGAACACTGAAGCTTTCTTT. Translated, it gives CASSLRALNTEAFF.